This T cell receptor (beta chain) was identified in a study of CD8 T cells in Susac syndrome. Germline V gives CDR1 SGHRS, CDR2 YFSETQ. This CDR3 is 13 amino acids long. On this clonotype: Its target is unknown. An end of the junction differs from the germline gene, which may be a read error.

Random hexamers primed reverse transcription of about 0.45 to 1 ug RNA. TCR beta CDR3 was amplified by immunoSEQ covering 54 Vbeta and 13 Jbeta. TCRdb re-analysed the immunoSEQ multiplex PCR reads in MiXCR, keeping a single row per CDR3 protein. The sample comprises approximately 120,000 distinct CDR3 sequences, around 90% of which are singletons, and around 0.22% rests with the top ten. CD8+ and CD4+ T cells from blood underwent TCR beta sequencing. Study findings and constraints: The authors acknowledged that the study's TCR sequencing and HLA analysis involved relatively few individuals.

Sequencing was done on a sample of CD8+ T cells from PBMCs. This clonotype originated in a human donor with multiple sclerosis. V gene TRBV5-1 combines with J gene TRBJ2-7; D might be TRBD2 (6 bases). The CDR3 region has the DNA TGCGCCAGCAGCTGGGAGGCCACCTACGAGCAGTGCTTC. It encodes CASSWEATYEQCF.